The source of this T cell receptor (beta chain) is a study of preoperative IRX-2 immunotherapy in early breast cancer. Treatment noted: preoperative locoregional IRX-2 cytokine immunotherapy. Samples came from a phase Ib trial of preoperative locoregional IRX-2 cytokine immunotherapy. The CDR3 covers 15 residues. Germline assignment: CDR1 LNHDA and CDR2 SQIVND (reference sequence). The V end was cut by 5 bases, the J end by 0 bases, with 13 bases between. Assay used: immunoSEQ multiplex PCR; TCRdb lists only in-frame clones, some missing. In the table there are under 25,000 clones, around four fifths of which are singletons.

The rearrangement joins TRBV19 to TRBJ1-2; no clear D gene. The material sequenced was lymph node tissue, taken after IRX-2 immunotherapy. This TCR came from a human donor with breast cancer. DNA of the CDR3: TGTGCCAGTAGTGGGTCATCCGCATCTAACTATGGCTACACCTTC. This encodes CASSGSSASNYGYTF.